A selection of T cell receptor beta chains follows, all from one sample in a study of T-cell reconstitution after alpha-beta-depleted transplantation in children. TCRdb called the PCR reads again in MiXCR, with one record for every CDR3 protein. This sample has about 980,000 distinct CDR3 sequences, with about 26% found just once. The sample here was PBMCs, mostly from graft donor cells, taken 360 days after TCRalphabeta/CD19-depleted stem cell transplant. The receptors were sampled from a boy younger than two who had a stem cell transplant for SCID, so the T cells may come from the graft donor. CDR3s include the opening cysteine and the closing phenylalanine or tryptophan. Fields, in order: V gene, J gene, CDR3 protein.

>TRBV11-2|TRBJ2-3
CASSLEMTSGFVDTQYF
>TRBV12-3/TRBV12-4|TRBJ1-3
CASSSGLDSGNTIYF
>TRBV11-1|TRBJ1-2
CASSSLFAGPRGDYGYTF
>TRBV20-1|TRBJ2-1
CSATGTRSYNEQFF
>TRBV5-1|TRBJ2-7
CASSLVSRETSYEQYF
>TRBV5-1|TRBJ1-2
CASSLAWDYGYTF
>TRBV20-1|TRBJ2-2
CSARDPETVPNTGELFF
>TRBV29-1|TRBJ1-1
CSVVPGTNTEAFF
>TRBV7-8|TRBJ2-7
CASSFLVRDEQYF
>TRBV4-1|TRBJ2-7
CASSRSGATYEQYF
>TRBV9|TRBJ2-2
CASSPRISDFGELFF
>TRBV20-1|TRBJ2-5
CSASAGTAKETQYF
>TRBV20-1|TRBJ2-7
CSASRTGTTYEQYF
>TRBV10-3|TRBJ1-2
CAISEQETNYGYTF
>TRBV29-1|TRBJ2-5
CSVLGAGQETQYF
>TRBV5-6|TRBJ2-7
CASSGGDRIGYEQYF
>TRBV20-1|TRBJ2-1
CSASLGTYFSYNEQFF